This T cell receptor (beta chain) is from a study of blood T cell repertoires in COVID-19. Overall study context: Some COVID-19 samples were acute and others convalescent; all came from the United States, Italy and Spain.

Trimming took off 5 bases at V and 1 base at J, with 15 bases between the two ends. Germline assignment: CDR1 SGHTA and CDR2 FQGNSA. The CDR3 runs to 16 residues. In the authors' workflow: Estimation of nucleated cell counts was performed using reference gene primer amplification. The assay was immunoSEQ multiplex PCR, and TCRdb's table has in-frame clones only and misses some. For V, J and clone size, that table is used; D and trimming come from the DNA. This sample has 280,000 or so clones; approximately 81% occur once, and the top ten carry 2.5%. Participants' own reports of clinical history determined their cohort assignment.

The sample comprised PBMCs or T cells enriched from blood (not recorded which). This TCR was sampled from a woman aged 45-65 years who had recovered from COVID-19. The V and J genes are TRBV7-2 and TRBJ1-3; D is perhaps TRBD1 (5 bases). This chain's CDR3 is CASSPVGGRSGNTIYF. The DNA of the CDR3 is TGTGCCAGCAGCCCAGTCGGGGGTAGGTCTGGAAACACCATATATTTT.